This T cell receptor beta chain was profiled in a study of vaccination effects on CD4 cells after COVID-19. About this clone: Its specificity is not known.

The table came from immunoSEQ multiplex PCR; TCRdb's copy has only in-frame clones and leaves some out. Altogether tens of thousands of clones are present, roughly 81% being singletons, with the ten largest covering 2% to 2.5%. The authors isolated CD4+ T cells after about eleven days of culture. Participants got two doses of BNT162b2 or mRNA-1273 vaccine. It was on days 3 and 7 that half the medium was replaced with IL-2 medium. This CDR3 comprises 18 residues. CDR1 is LNHDA, CDR2 SQIVND, per germline (reference sequence). V trimming: 7 bases; J trimming: 0 bases; junction bases outside the gene matches: 15.

V gene TRBV19 combines with J gene TRBJ2-7, with TRBD1 matching 10 bases. The clonotype was recovered from a human donor who received a COVID-19 vaccine. Sample: CD4+ T cells from PBMCs cultured without peptide, taken after COVID-19 vaccination. The CDR3, as DNA: TGTGCCAGTAATCTAGCCGAGCCCGGGACAGGGGTCTCCTACGAGCAGTACGTC. Residues: CASNLAEPGTGVSYEQYV.